This T cell receptor beta chain was obtained from a study of blood T cell repertoires in COVID-19. Study background: Researchers got acute and convalescent COVID-19 samples from the United States, Italy and Spain. From T cells, B-cell-depleted T cells, or PBMCs came the material, which was cDNA or gDNA.

This clone was seen just once. In Seattle, patients joined the study during active infection and were tracked longitudinally. Authors' data handling: By means of reference gene primer amplification, nucleated cell counts were estimated. The protocol was immunoSEQ multiplex PCR, while the TCRdb copy is restricted to in-frame clones and leaves out a portion. V, J and clone size were drawn from that table, and D and trimming were deduced from the DNA. Counted here are about 250,000 clones, 88% occurring once; the ten biggest clones make up around 6.6%. Germline assignment: CDR1 LNHDA and CDR2 SQIVND (reference sequence). CDR3 length: 14 amino acids. V lost 5 bases to trimming and J lost 3 bases, with 13 bases between them.

Sample: peripheral blood. The receptor comes from a woman aged 25 to 39 with COVID-19, enrolled during active disease. The J gene is TRBJ1-2, the V gene TRBV19; D remains unclear. The CDR3 DNA is TGTGCCAGTAGTGCCCGGCGGCGGGACTATGGCTACACCTTC. It yields the protein CASSARRRDYGYTF.